These 18 T cell receptor beta chains originate from one sample sequenced in a study of T cell responses to AZD1222 COVID-19 vaccine. The protocol was immunoSEQ multiplex PCR, while the TCRdb copy is restricted to in-frame clones and leaves out a portion. The sample shows some 140,000 clones, roughly 92% of them seen only once. The sequencing used peripheral blood, collected on day 0 of AZD1222 vaccination. Receptor source: an adult in good health.

V gene TRBV19 combines with J gene TRBJ2-7, with 11 bases lining up with TRBD2. The CDR3 consists of 17 residues. The junction had 12 bases not matched to a gene; V was cut back by 5 bases and J by 3 bases. The germline gives CDR1 LNHDA, CDR2 SQIVND (reference sequence). DNA of the CDR3: TGTGCCAGTAGTCTCGAGCTGACTAGCGGGGTCTTCTACGAGCAGTACTTC. As protein: CASSLELTSGVFYEQYF.

The CDR3 DNA reads as TGTGCCAGCAGCGCAAAACAGGGAATTAACACTGAAGCTTTCTTT. Translation: CASSAKQGINTEAFF. J is TRBJ1-1 and V is TRBV9; TRBD1 might be the D (6 bases). Trimming took 3 bases from V and 2 from J, leaving 14 bases between them. CDR3 size: 15 residues. The germline gives CDR1 SGDLS, CDR2 YYNGEE.

Here the CDR3 reads CAGLPTESFYNEQFF. CDR3 coding DNA: TGTGCCGGGTTACCCACAGAGTCATTTTACAATGAGCAGTTCTTC. The chain has TRBV6-4 and TRBJ2-1; the D is unclear. The CDR3 covers 15 residues. V was trimmed by 11 bases and J by 4 bases, leaving 21 bases between them. Germline V gene lookup returns CDR1 MRHNA and CDR2 SNTAGT.

The CDR3 DNA reads as TGTGCCAGCAGCGTAGAGCCGACAGATACAGAAGCTTTCTTT. Translation: CASSVEPTDTEAFF. The gene calls are TRBV9 and TRBJ1-1, with a weak D call TRBD1 (5 bases). Germline V lookup: CDR1 SGDLS, CDR2 YYNGEE. Trimming took 0 bases from V and 8 from J, leaving 14 bases between them. The CDR3 loop spans 14 amino acids.

This rearrangement joins TRBV7-9 to TRBJ2-5, with TRBD2 matching 8 bases. The CDR3 length is 13 residues. With V trimmed by 8 bases and J by 4 bases, 6 bases remained unmatched. In germline, CDR1 is SEHNR, CDR2 FQNEAQ (reference sequence). The CDR3 sequence is CASSFGGAETQYF. The CDR3 DNA reads TGTGCCAGCTCTTTCGGGGGGGCAGAGACCCAGTACTTC.

In DNA, the CDR3 is TGTGCCTGGACCAGGGGGTCCGTCTACAATGAGCAGTTCTTC. Translating gives CAWTRGSVYNEQFF. V usage is TRBV30 and J usage is TRBJ2-1; 7 bases align to TRBD1. The CDR3 spans 14 residues. CDR1 and CDR2 (germline): GTSNPN, SVGIG (reference sequence). Germline trimming cut 4 bases from V and 3 bases from J; bases unmatched to any gene: 6.

This chain uses TRBV19 with TRBJ2-1; the match to TRBD2 covers 12 bases. With 3 bases clipped from V and 6 bases from J, the junction kept 9 bases outside the gene matches. The V gene's germline CDR1 is LNHDA and CDR2 SQIVND (reference sequence). This CDR3 has 17 amino acids. CDR3 DNA sequence: TGTGCCAGTAGTATCGGGCTAGCGGGGGGGCCTGGCAATGAGCAGTTCTTC. It encodes CASSIGLAGGPGNEQFF.

The gene calls are TRBV18 and TRBJ1-1, with 7 bases identical to TRBD1. The CDR3 runs to 15 residues. Germline V CDR1 and CDR2: KGHSH, LQKENI. J lost 0 bases, V lost 5 bases, and 6 bases had no gene match. CDR3 coding DNA: TGTGCCAGCTCAGCTGAGACAGGGATGAACACTGAAGCTTTCTTT. This encodes CASSAETGMNTEAFF. Full variable domain (outside the CDR3, taken from reference TRBV18 and TRBJ1-1): NAGVMQNPRHLVRRRGQEARLRCSPMKGHSHVYWYRQLPEEGLKFMVYLQKENIIDESGMPKERFSAEFPKEGPSILRIQQVVRGDSAAYFCASSAETGMNTEAFFGQGTRLTVV.

The CDR3 reads CASSSNLRDSYNEQFF. In DNA, the CDR3 is TGTGCCAGCAGCTCGAATCTGAGGGACAGCTACAATGAGCAGTTCTTC. J is TRBJ2-1 and V is TRBV11-2, with 7 bases identical to TRBD1. With V trimmed by 4 bases and J by 3 bases, 9 bases remained unmatched. Germline CDR1 reads SGHAT; CDR2 reads FQNNGV. CDR3 length equals 16 residues.

The rearrangement links TRBV7-9 to TRBJ2-7; D gene uncertain. Germline V gene data show CDR1 as SEHNR and CDR2 as FQNEAQ (reference sequence). CDR3 length equals 13 residues. V was clipped by 5 bases and J by 1 base, with 9 bases between them. The CDR3 is CASSPPESYEQYF. The CDR3 bases are TGTGCCAGCAGCCCCCCGGAGTCCTACGAGCAGTACTTC.

The chain is built from TRBV7-2 and TRBJ1-1; 9 nucleotides agree with TRBD1. The germline gives CDR1 SGHTA, CDR2 FQGNSA. This CDR3 is built from 19 residues. V shed 5 bases and J 2 bases; nucleotides not matched to a gene: 18. In DNA, the CDR3 is TGTGCCAGCAGCAGAAGCGTAACAGGGGGCGCGTTTTCCAACACTGAAGCTTTCTTT. Encoded protein: CASSRSVTGGAFSNTEAFF.

V and J are TRBV29-1 and TRBJ1-1; D unresolved. In germline, CDR1 is SQVTM, CDR2 ANQGSEA. The CDR3 contains 15 residues. Trimming took 2 bases from V and 3 from J, leaving 16 bases between them. The CDR3 here is CSVERATSGDTEAFF. The DNA for the CDR3 is TGCAGCGTTGAAAGGGCCACCAGTGGGGACACTGAAGCTTTCTTT.

This chain uses TRBV5-8 with TRBJ1-1; 9 bases line up with TRBD1. V shed 4 bases and J 6 bases; nucleotides not matched to a gene: 7. Per germline, CDR1 SGHTS and CDR2 YDEGEE. CDR3 length: 14 residues. CDR3 nucleotides: TGTGCCAGCAGCGTACCGGGACAGGGCCCTGAAGCTTTCTTT. Protein sequence: CASSVPGQGPEAFF.

This clone is a singleton in its sample. At one of its ends the junction is not consistent with the germline gene, which may arise from a read error. The rearrangement uses TRBV5-6 and TRBJ2-1; 12 bases agree with TRBD2. The CDR3 has 13 residues. The germline V gene encodes CDR1 SGHDT and CDR2 YYEEEE. In DNA form, the CDR3 reads TGTGCCAGCAGCTCCCGACTAGCGGGGGCTTCGGTCTTC. The encoded protein is CASSSRLAGASVF. Full variable domain (rest looked up from reference TRBV5-6 and TRBJ2-1): DAGVTQSPTHLIKTRGQQVTLRCSPKSGHDTVSWYQQALGQGPQFIFQYYEEEERQRGNFPDRFSGHQFPNYSSELNVNALLLGDSALYLCASSSRLAGASVFGPGTRLTVL.

The V call is TRBV5-4, the J call TRBJ2-1, with 12 bases that match TRBD1. Looked up from germline, CDR1 is SGHNT and CDR2 is YYREEE (reference sequence). The CDR3 is made up of 14 amino acids. The V gene end was trimmed by 3 bases and the J gene end by 9 bases; junction bases not matched to a gene: 4. The CDR3: CASSYGTGGGEQFF. The CDR3 DNA sequence: TGTGCCAGCAGCTACGGGACAGGGGGCGGTGAGCAGTTCTTC.

V and J are TRBV12-5 and TRBJ1-1, with D maybe TRBD1 (6 bases). This CDR3 is 16 amino acids long. The V gene lost 5 bases and the J gene lost 0 bases, with 16 bases spanning the gap. Germline CDR1 and CDR2: LGHNT and FRNRAP. The CDR3, as DNA: TGTGCTAGTGGTACTACTCCGGGACATCTGAACACTGAAGCTTTCTTT. It translates to CASGTTPGHLNTEAFF.

This clone occurred a few times. The rearrangement links TRBV5-6 to TRBJ1-2, with D unclear. The germline V and J ends were trimmed by 4 bases and 9 bases, with 22 bases remaining between them. The CDR3 runs 15 residues. Germline V gene lookup returns CDR1 SGHDT and CDR2 YYEEEE. CDR3 sequence: CASSPTGDAPNSYTF. CDR3 DNA: TGTGCCAGCAGCCCAACTGGCGATGCCCCTAACAGCTACACCTTC.

This chain links TRBV7-9 with TRBJ1-2; no clear D. The CDR3 is 13 amino acids. Germline loops: CDR1 SEHNR, CDR2 FQNEAQ (reference sequence). With 0 bases removed from V and 1 base from J, the gap between germline ends came to 3 bases. As DNA, the CDR3 is TGTGCCAGCAGCTTAGCCAGTAACTATGGCTACACCTTC. This codes for CASSLASNYGYTF.